The rows below give T cell receptor beta chains drawn from one sample of a study of blood T cell repertoires in COVID-19. Sequenced by immunoSEQ multiplex PCR; TCRdb stores in-frame clones only, minus some. The sample contains some 140,000 clones, approximately 80% of which appear only once. Specimen: peripheral blood. All receptors come from a woman of 80 years or more with acute or convalescent COVID-19. Each CDR3 is given with its conserved first and last residue. A D gene is named only where the DNA matches it firmly. Size tells how often a clone was seen (once, few, many) or the class of an expanded clone, and some rows leave it out.

CDR3 protein	CDR3 DNA	D gene	V gene	clone size	J gene
CASSGDRGEQYF	TGTGCCAGCAGTGGGGACAGGGGGGAGCAGTACTTC	TRBD1	TRBV2	-	TRBJ2-7
CASSLSGGYTDTQYF	TGTGCCAGCAGCCTTAGCGGGGGATACACAGATACGCAGTATTTT	TRBD2	TRBV7-2	-	TRBJ2-3
CASSVDGGGYNEQFF	TGTGCCAGCAGCGTAGACGGCGGGGGGTACAATGAGCAGTTCTTC	TRBD2	TRBV9	once	TRBJ2-1
CASSPRGTGAGYGYTF	TGTGCCAGCAGCCCTCGGGGGACAGGGGCTGGGTATGGCTACACCTTC	TRBD1	TRBV5-6	-	TRBJ1-2
CASSQVWGGVVDTEAFF	TGCGCCAGCAGCCAAGTTTGGGGCGGAGTAGTGGACACTGAAGCTTTCTTT	-	TRBV4-1	-	TRBJ1-1
CASSVEGGTSNYGYTF	TGTGCCAGCAGCGTAGAGGGGGGGACTTCTAACTATGGCTACACCTTC	-	TRBV9	once	TRBJ1-2
CASSRLGGDSVQETQYF	TGTGCCAGCAGCAGACTCGGAGGGGACAGCGTACAAGAGACCCAGTACTTC	-	TRBV21-1	-	TRBJ2-5
CASSFSLSGARYEQYF	TGTGCCAGCAGCTTTTCCCTCTCGGGAGCAAGATACGAGCAGTACTTC	-	TRBV5-6	once	TRBJ2-7
CASSEPVLPSF	TGTGCCAGCAGTGAACCGGTTCTACCTAGCTTC	-	TRBV2	-	TRBJ1-2
CALARQLNTGELFF	TGTGCCTTAGCCAGACAGCTGAACACCGGGGAGCTGTTTTTT	-	TRBV2	-	TRBJ2-2
CASRKGGEYGYTF	TGTGCCAGCAGAAAGGGGGGGGAGTATGGCTACACCTTC	-	TRBV6-5	-	TRBJ1-2
CASSETGSSYNEQFF	TGCGCCAGCAGCGAGACAGGGAGCTCCTACAATGAGCAGTTCTTC	TRBD1	TRBV5-1	once	TRBJ2-1
CASSLPIGPKRQGRKPQHF	TGTGCCAGCAGCCTCCCGATCGGTCCCAAACGGCAGGGTAGAAAGCCCCAGCATTTT	-	TRBV21-1	-	TRBJ1-5
CASSRGDTEAFF	TGCGCCAGCAGCCGGGGGGACACTGAAGCTTTCTTT	-	TRBV5-1	-	TRBJ1-1
CASSQGQFASTEAFF	TGCGCCAGCAGCCAAGGACAGTTCGCTTCCACTGAAGCTTTCTTT	-	TRBV4-1	-	TRBJ1-1
CASSRTVKNTEAFF	TGTGCCAGCAGCAGGACAGTCAAGAACACTGAAGCTTTCTTT	-	TRBV6-5	-	TRBJ1-1
CASSLAVEGYGYTF	TGTGCCAGCAGCTTAGCGGTGGAGGGGTATGGCTACACCTTC	-	TRBV7-9	-	TRBJ1-2
CASRTNRAAGELFF	TGCGCCAGCAGAACGAACAGGGCCGCCGGGGAGCTGTTTTTT	-	TRBV5-1	-	TRBJ2-2
CASSLDTYEQYF	TGTGCCAGCTCACTAGACACCTACGAGCAGTACTTC	-	TRBV18	-	TRBJ2-7
CASNTGQWETQYF	TGTGCCAGTAATACAGGACAGTGGGAGACCCAGTACTTC	-	TRBV19	-	TRBJ2-5
CASSFLTGDQPQHF	TGTGCCAGCAGCTTCCTAACAGGGGATCAGCCCCAGCATTTT	TRBD1	TRBV7-8	-	TRBJ1-5
CATSDSSTGNYGYTF	TGTGCCACCAGTGATTCGTCGACAGGGAACTATGGCTACACCTTC	TRBD1	TRBV24-1	-	TRBJ1-2
CASSLVRQSFRYNEQFF	TGCGCCAGCAGCTTGGTGCGGCAGTCGTTTCGGTACAATGAGCAGTTCTTC	-	TRBV5-1	once	TRBJ2-1
CASSVNRGRGTDTQYF	TGTGCCAGCAGCGTAAACAGGGGGCGCGGCACAGATACGCAGTATTTT	TRBD1	TRBV9	few	TRBJ2-3
CASRPWTGSDTGELFF	TGCGCCAGCAGACCATGGACAGGGTCGGACACCGGGGAGCTGTTTTTT	TRBD1	TRBV5-1	-	TRBJ2-2
CAISAGAEAFF	TGTGCCATCAGTGCAGGGGCTGAAGCTTTCTTT	-	TRBV10-3	once	TRBJ1-1
CASGLGTALNYGYTF	TGTGCCAGTGGCCTCGGGACAGCCCTGAACTATGGCTACACCTTC	TRBD1	TRBV19	-	TRBJ1-2
CASSTRGFSGNTIYF	TGTGCCAGCAGCACCCGAGGGTTCTCTGGAAACACCATATATTTT	-	TRBV7-9	-	TRBJ1-3
CATSGAGGGQETQYF	TGTGCCACCAGTGGGGCAGGGGGAGGTCAAGAGACCCAGTACTTC	-	TRBV24-1	few	TRBJ2-5
CASSDLSLSSYNEQFF	TGTGCCAGCAGTGACTTATCCCTGAGCTCCTACAATGAGCAGTTCTTC	-	TRBV6-1	-	TRBJ2-1
CAISPRTGVLRDTQYF	TGTGCCATCAGTCCGAGGACAGGGGTCTTAAGGGATACGCAGTATTTT	TRBD1	TRBV10-3	-	TRBJ2-3
CASSQEPHMGSGNYGYTF	TGCGCCAGCAGCCAAGAACCCCACATGGGGAGTGGTAACTATGGCTACACCTTC	-	TRBV4-1	-	TRBJ1-2
CASSDSGGLRAFF	TGTGCCAGCAGTGACTCGGGGGGGCTTCGAGCTTTCTTT	-	TRBV6-4	few	TRBJ1-1
CASSLTRDTEAFF	TGTGCCAGCAGCTTAACCCGGGACACTGAAGCTTTCTTT	-	TRBV7-9	few	TRBJ1-1
CAISEGGSNQPQHF	TGTGCCATCAGTGAAGGGGGTAGCAATCAGCCCCAGCATTTT	-	TRBV10-3	-	TRBJ1-5
CASTRQNSNQPQHF	TGTGCCAGCACCAGACAGAATAGCAATCAGCCCCAGCATTTT	-	TRBV2	once	TRBJ1-5
CASNKDSAYSYEQYF	TGTGCCAGCAACAAGGACAGCGCCTACTCCTACGAGCAGTACTTC	-	TRBV6-6	-	TRBJ2-7
CASSVSGGSYNEQFF	TGTGCCAGCAGCGTAAGCGGGGGGTCTTACAATGAGCAGTTCTTC	TRBD2	TRBV7-3	once	TRBJ2-1
CASRQDVSSYEQYF	TGCGCCAGCAGACAGGACGTCAGCTCCTACGAGCAGTACTTC	-	TRBV5-1	-	TRBJ2-7
CASRQGGGSYNSPLHF	TGTGCCAGCAGACAGGGTGGGGGCTCCTATAATTCACCCCTCCACTTT	-	TRBV27	-	TRBJ1-6
CASTTDRGETQYF	TGTGCCAGCACTACGGACAGGGGTGAGACCCAGTACTTC	TRBD1	TRBV12-3/TRBV12-4	-	TRBJ2-5
CSVDRQGAGGYTF	TGCAGCGTTGACCGACAGGGGGCCGGTGGCTACACCTTC	TRBD1	TRBV29-1	-	TRBJ1-2
CATSPRTGMFSPLHF	TGTGCCACCAGCCCTCGGACAGGGATGTTTTCACCCCTCCACTTT	TRBD1	TRBV15	-	TRBJ1-6
CASSRGSGGAYNEQFF	TGTGCCAGCAGCCGGGGGAGCGGGGGCGCCTACAATGAGCAGTTCTTC	TRBD2	TRBV3-1/TRBV3-2	-	TRBJ2-1
CAWRTGPNKLFF	TGTGCCTGGCGGACAGGCCCGAACAAACTGTTTTTT	TRBD1	TRBV30	-	TRBJ1-4
CARSTGGLAGARTDTQYF	TGTGCCAGAAGCACGGGGGGACTAGCGGGAGCCCGCACAGATACGCAGTATTTT	TRBD2	TRBV5-3	-	TRBJ2-3
CASSDRGIGNQPQHF	TGTGCCAGCAGTGATCGGGGTATCGGCAATCAGCCCCAGCATTTT	-	TRBV2	-	TRBJ1-5
CASRSDLEGDQPQHF	TGTGCCAGCAGGTCGGACTTGGAGGGCGATCAGCCCCAGCATTTT	-	TRBV27	many	TRBJ1-5
CASSAESGAPLWNSPLHF	TGTGCCAGCAGCGCAGAATCAGGGGCCCCATTATGGAATTCACCCCTCCACTTT	-	TRBV21-1	-	TRBJ1-6
CASREQTEAFF	TGTGCCAGCAGGGAACAGACGGAAGCTTTCTTT	-	TRBV12-3/TRBV12-4	few	TRBJ1-1
CSVEVSRTDTQYF	TGCAGCGTTGAAGTAAGCCGCACAGATACGCAGTATTTT	-	TRBV29-1	-	TRBJ2-3
CASSSRTGVNTGELFF	TGTGCCAGTAGTTCCCGGACAGGGGTGAACACCGGGGAGCTGTTTTTT	TRBD1	TRBV19	-	TRBJ2-2
CASSVAGYASPLHF	TGTGCCAGCAGCGTCGCAGGGTACGCTTCACCCCTCCACTTT	-	TRBV9	-	TRBJ1-6
CATRDGIHTQYF	TGTGCCACCAGGGACGGGATTCATACGCAGTATTTT	-	TRBV15	once	TRBJ2-3
CASSVEAGIGELFF	TGTGCCAGCAGCGTAGAGGCAGGGATCGGGGAGCTGTTTTTT	-	TRBV9	-	TRBJ2-2